The clone carrying this TCR beta chain came up many times. Its target is not known. Unique molecular identifiers were incorporated when the TCRbeta library was constructed. In TCRdb, the PCR reads were re-called with MiXCR into one record per CDR3 protein. The repertoire has 700,000 to 850,000 distinct CDR3 sequences, 15% to 20% of them found once; the top ten carry just under 5%. The CDR3 consists of 15 residues. The germline gives CDR1 SGHRS, CDR2 YFSETQ. V was pared by 5 bases and J by 0 bases, with 14 bases between. The data were taken from a study of T-cell reconstitution after alpha-beta-depleted transplantation in children. Study findings and constraints: Alpha-beta T cells about two months after transplant reportedly derived from several hundred expanded graft clones. T-cell counts and diversity were attributed mostly to newly produced T cells one year after transplant.

V and J are TRBV5-1 and TRBJ1-1; D might be TRBD1 (5 bases). Sequencing was performed on PBMCs, mostly from graft donor cells, taken 360 days after TCRalphabeta/CD19-depleted stem cell transplant. The sequence was collected from a male patient under 18 who had a stem cell transplant for acute lymphoblastic leukemia, so the T cells may come from the graft donor. The CDR3 loop is CASSWGRRMNTEAFF. CDR3 nucleotides: TGCGCCAGCAGTTGGGGGAGGAGGATGAACACTGAAGCTTTCTTT.